Described below is a single T cell receptor (beta chain) sequence and its context. CDR3 length: 15 amino acids. With V trimmed by 5 bases and J by 2 bases, 7 bases remained unmatched. Germline CDR1 is SGHVS and CDR2 is FNYEAQ. This record belongs to a study of blood T cell repertoires in COVID-19. Study processing details: Amplification of reference gene primers was used by the study to estimate nucleated cell counts. The table came from immunoSEQ multiplex PCR; TCRdb's copy has only in-frame clones and leaves some out. V, J and clone size were drawn from that table, and D and trimming were deduced from the DNA. The sample consists of 100,000 to 150,000 clones, roughly 74% of them appearing once. Followed over time, Seattle patients had been enrolled while infection was active.

The sequenced sample was peripheral blood. V is TRBV7-6 and J is TRBJ2-3; 7 bases fit TRBD2. The receptor comes from a man older than 75 with COVID-19, enrolled during active disease. CDR3 sequence reads: CASSPGGGSTDTQYF. DNA of the CDR3: TGTGCCAGCAGCCCTGGGGGGGGGTCCACAGATACGCAGTATTTT. Together with reference TRBV7-6 and TRBJ2-3, the CDR3 gives the full variable domain: GAGVSQSPRYKVTKRGQDVALRCDPISGHVSLYWYRQALGQGPEFLTYFNYEAQQDKSGLPNDRFSAERPEGSISTLTIQRTEQRDSAMYRCASSPGGGSTDTQYFGPGTRLTVL.